This TCR beta chain was captured in a study of blood T cell repertoires in COVID-19 (dated by TCRdb to about 2020). Describing the broader study: The collaborator samples originated in the United States, Italy and Spain and spanned the acute and convalescent phases of COVID-19. A freely available public database, intended as a resource for researchers studying the immune response to SARS-CoV-2, is where the repertoires were released. The dataset comprised deeply sampled blood TCRbeta repertoires from subjects exposed to, actively infected with, or recovered from COVID-19. Nearly every sample came with metadata listing a de-identified subject ID, COVID-19 status, age in years and sex. The material from the prospective study consisted of cDNA or gDNA derived from T cells, B-cell-depleted T cells, or PBMCs. Samples were obtained from the ongoing ImmuneRACE study (first 160 participants) and from 1,200 or so subjects provided by 6 global collaborators. Where available, HLA class I and class II types were obtained from metadata supplied by the sample provider rather than from assay-based typing. General study outcomes and caveats: The amount of clinical and demographic metadata varied by source and participant and was provided uncurated.

TCRbeta CDR3 regions were amplified from genomic DNA by means of the immunoSEQ Assay, a bias-controlled multiplex PCR. Per the source publication's procedure: Within the assay, amplification of reference gene primers was used to estimate how many nucleated cells each sample contained. Sequence reads were collapsed and filtered to measure the absolute abundance of every unique TCRbeta CDR3 rearrangement. For each sample, productive Simpson clonality was calculated by taking the square root of Simpson's diversity index across productive rearrangements. Here the immuneACCESS table is served through TCRdb, limited to in-frame sequences with V and J called. Missing clones are a known gap in these copies; in checked studies unresolved V genes cover under half, and the rest lacks a known reason. The DNA gave D and trimming, while V, J and clone size come from that table. This sample gives about 240,000 clones in total; more than 85% of them show up just once. Approximately 4.1% of the sample comes from the top ten.

The CDR3 goes from the cysteine to the phenylalanine over 15 residues. Only the CDR3 part of the read is kept: 45 bases, read in frame from the first base. The germline V and J ends show losses of 6 bases and 2 bases respectively, and no gene match explains 5 bases of the junction. The germline V gene supplies CDR1 ENHRY and CDR2 SYGVKD. With respect to this clone: This clone's antigen is unknown. Qualities for individual bases were not recorded, and no much larger clone is one base off.

Enrolling through a virtual design, the prospective study's participants ranged in age from roughly 18 to 95 years and lived across approximately 25 United States geographic areas. In the prospective study, cohorts were assigned on the basis of participant-reported clinical history obtained from a screening survey and a study questionnaire. For ImmuneRACE Cohort 3, a participant was defined as recovered based on two consecutive negative NP/OP PCR tests, clearance by a healthcare professional, or resolution of symptoms. Mobile phlebotomists in the prospective study collected whole blood, serum and a nasopharyngeal or oropharyngeal swab from every participant. Additional blood draws and questionnaires over a 2-month period could optionally be provided by prospective study participants. Before DNA extraction, prospective study blood samples were shipped either frozen or at room temperature.

Sequenced: PBMCs or T cells enriched from blood (not recorded which). Rearrangement joined TRBV10-3 to TRBJ2-5; 11 central nucleotides agree with TRBD1. The receptor was derived from a woman aged 25-40 years who had recovered from COVID-19. The CDR3 protein sequence reads: CAIRGTGGSQETQYF. In nucleotide form, the sequence is TGTGCCATCAGAGGGACAGGGGGATCTCAAGAGACCCAGTACTTC.